This T cell receptor (beta chain) was recorded in a study of blood T cell repertoires in COVID-19. Study-wide background: Italy, Spain and the United States were the sources of the convalescent and acute COVID-19 samples. The cDNA or gDNA used as material had been derived from T cells, B-cell-depleted T cells, or PBMCs.

Per the authors' pipeline: Quantification of nucleated cells was approximated via reference gene primer amplification. Data came from immunoSEQ multiplex PCR; TCRdb stores just in-frame clones and leaves some out. That table furnishes V, J and clone size, whereas the DNA furnished D and trimming. The sample holds about 96,000 clones, about 90% seen once. Patients from Seattle were sampled longitudinally, starting during active infection. The germline CDR1 and CDR2 sequences are SQVTM and ANQGSEA. This CDR3 spans 12 amino acids. Trimming shortened V by 3 bases and J by 6 bases, and 11 bases separated the two germline ends.

The sequenced sample consisted of peripheral blood. The TCR originated in a human donor with COVID-19, enrolled during active disease. The donor label of this sample is uncertain. The chain has TRBV29-1 and TRBJ1-1, with D perhaps matching TRBD1 (5 bases). CDR3: CSVDRQGAEAFF. CDR3 nucleotide sequence: TGCAGCGTTGACCGGCAAGGGGCTGAAGCTTTCTTT.